These 27 T cell receptor beta chains were sequenced from one sample in a study of T-cell memory formation after mild COVID-19. Each CDR3 protein is one row after TCRdb ran MiXCR on the 5' RACE reads. This table holds some 250,000 distinct CDR3 sequences, over 9% found once. Source material: PBMCs or a T cell subset sorted from them (not recorded which). Receptor source: a young man who had mild COVID-19 (a few samples of this study predate the infection). Cell type and time point are not known.

With respect to this clonotype: The junction departs from the called germline gene at one end, perhaps through a read error. The chain recombines TRBV6-1 with TRBJ2-4; D gene ambiguous. The CDR3 extends over 12 amino acids. Germline CDR1 MNHNS, CDR2 SASEGT. The CDR3 loop reads CASSFRGIPPHF. The CDR3 nucleotides read TGTGCCAGCAGTTTCCGAGGTATCCCTCCACACTTC.

V usage is TRBV29-1 and J usage is TRBJ2-5, with no clear D. The CDR3 extends over 10 amino acids. V was clipped by 2 bases and J by 2 bases, with 0 bases between them. Looked up from germline, CDR1 is SQVTM and CDR2 is ANQGSEA. CDR3 sequence: CSVEQETQYF. CDR3 DNA: TGCAGCGTTGAACAAGAGACCCAGTACTTC.

This clonotype was detected many times. The rearrangement joins TRBV30 to TRBJ2-1; a possible D gene is TRBD1 (6 bases). The V end was cut by 2 bases, the J end by 2 bases, with 10 bases between. This CDR3 is 14 amino acids long. The germline gives CDR1 GTSNPN, CDR2 SVGIG (reference sequence). The CDR3, as DNA: TGTGCCTGGAGTAGGAAGGGGGCCTACAATGAGCAGTTCTTC. It is translated as CAWSRKGAYNEQFF.

This clonotype was seen only a few times. This chain joins TRBV5-1 and TRBJ2-1, with 7 bases fitting TRBD1. This CDR3 is 15 amino acids long. Germline V lookup: CDR1 SGHRS, CDR2 YFSETQ. V dropped 5 bases and J dropped 0; count of bases not matched to a gene: 5. In DNA form, the CDR3 reads TGCGCCAGCAGGACAGGGAAAAGCTCCTACAATGAGCAGTTCTTC. It yields the protein CASRTGKSSYNEQFF.

CDR3 nucleotides: TGCGCCAGCAGCTTGGGTTCCCAGGGGAGCAACACCATATATTTT. Translation: CASSLGSQGSNTIYF. The chain recombines TRBV5-1 with TRBJ1-3; tentatively, D is TRBD1 (6 bases). The V end was cut by 0 bases, the J end by 7 bases, with 14 bases between. Looked up from germline, CDR1 is SGHRS and CDR2 is YFSETQ. The length of the CDR3 is 15 residues.

This clonotype was seen a few times. The chain combines TRBV18 with TRBJ1-1; a weak D match, TRBD1 (5 bases). With 7 bases removed from V and 0 bases from J, the gap between germline ends came to 18 bases. The CDR3 length is 16 residues. From germline, CDR1 is KGHSH and CDR2 LQKENI. As DNA, the CDR3 is TGTGCCAGCTGTGTTGGGGGACCTCTTGTGAACACTGAAGCTTTCTTT. It encodes CASCVGGPLVNTEAFF. The full variable domain, with the rest looked up from reference TRBV18 and TRBJ1-1, is NAGVMQNPRHLVRRRGQEARLRCSPMKGHSHVYWYRQLPEEGLKFMVYLQKENIIDESGMPKERFSAEFPKEGPSILRIQQVVRGDSAAYFCASCVGGPLVNTEAFFGQGTRLTVV.

This clonotype occurred a few times. The CDR3 is CASSRYAGTGAEQYF. CDR3 sequence (DNA): TGTGCCAGCAGCCGATACGCCGGGACAGGGGCTGAGCAGTACTTC. J is TRBJ2-7 and V is TRBV3-1; 10 bases are shared with TRBD1. The CDR3 is 15 residues long. The J segment lost 7 bases and the V segment lost 4 bases, leaving 10 bases of the junction unmatched. The germline CDR1 and CDR2 sequences are LGHDT and YNNKEL (reference sequence).

This rearrangement joins TRBV5-1 to TRBJ2-3, with 8 bases identical to TRBD1. Losses at the gene ends were 4 bases for V and 7 bases for J; bases not matched to a gene: 11. Germline assignment: CDR1 SGHRS and CDR2 YFSETQ. This CDR3 comprises 15 residues. The CDR3 DNA follows: TGCGCCAGCAGCCCGACGCAGGGGGCGCCGAATACGCAGTATTTT. The encoded protein is CASSPTQGAPNTQYF.

Here the CDR3 reads CASSLVVSISAGGETQYF. CDR3 bases: TGTGCCAGCAGCTTAGTTGTTTCAATCAGCGCGGGGGGAGAGACCCAGTACTTC. The V gene is TRBV7-2, the J gene TRBJ2-5; 8 bases match TRBD2. The V segment lost 1 base and the J segment 4 bases; nucleotides outside the gene matches: 14. From germline, CDR1 is SGHTA and CDR2 FQGNSA. This CDR3 is 18 amino acids long. Drawing the rest from reference TRBV7-2 and TRBJ2-5, the complete variable domain is GAGVSQSPSNKVTEKGKDVELRCDPISGHTALYWYRQSLGQGLEFLIYFQGNSAPDKSGLPSDRFSAERTGGSVSTLTIQRTQQEDSAVYLCASSLVVSISAGGETQYFGPGTRLLVL.

This clonotype appeared a few times. V and J are TRBV7-9 and TRBJ1-6, with 7 positions matching TRBD1. Trimming took 4 bases from V and 9 from J; bases not matched to a gene: 9. This CDR3 contains 15 residues. The V gene's germline CDR1 is SEHNR and CDR2 FQNEAQ (reference sequence). CDR3 amino acids: CASSSRVQGGSPLHF. The CDR3 DNA follows: TGTGCCAGCAGCTCGAGGGTCCAGGGGGGTTCACCCCTCCACTTT.

This clonotype came up a few times. The V call is TRBV6-2 or TRBV6-3, the J call TRBJ1-5; D ambiguous. The CDR3 totals 13 residues. Germline CDR1 is MNHEY and CDR2 is SVGEGT. The ends were cut back, 10 bases at V and 0 bases at J, with 10 bases in the middle. The CDR3 region is CATHTVSNQPQHF. For the CDR3, the DNA is TGTGCCACCCACACGGTTAGCAATCAGCCCCAGCATTTT.

The chain links TRBV5-6 to TRBJ2-7; D is tentatively TRBD1 or TRBD2 (5 bases each). Germline-derived CDR1 and CDR2 are SGHDT and YYEEEE. Trimming shortened V by 4 bases and J by 4 bases, and 9 bases separated the two germline ends. The CDR3 totals 12 residues. The CDR3 sequence: CASSRDHYEQYV. CDR3 bases: TGTGCCAGCAGCCGGGACCATTACGAGCAGTACGTC.

The CDR3: CASSGIGVDTEAFF. CDR3 coding DNA: TGTGCCAGCAGCGGTATAGGAGTTGACACTGAAGCTTTCTTT. The chain recombines TRBV9 with TRBJ1-1; D is uncertain. The germline V gene has CDR1 SGDLS and CDR2 YYNGEE. The CDR3 runs 14 residues. The V end was cut by 3 bases, the J end by 3 bases, with 12 bases between.

This sequence joins TRBV20-1 and TRBJ2-3; 7 bases match TRBD2. The V gene's germline CDR1 is DFQATT and CDR2 SNEGSKA (reference sequence). The CDR3 length is 15 residues. J lost 3 bases, V lost 0 bases, and 6 bases had no gene match. CDR3 sequence: CSARDPASGTDTQYF. CDR3 bases: TGCAGTGCTAGAGATCCGGCTAGCGGTACAGATACGCAGTATTTT.

This clonotype was observed at least ten times. The CDR3 loop is CASSLEGKDYGYTF. Here the CDR3 DNA reads TGCGCCAGCAGCTTGGAGGGGAAGGACTATGGCTACACCTTC. V is TRBV5-1 and J is TRBJ1-2, with D tentatively TRBD1 (5 bases). Trimming cost V 0 bases and J 3 bases, with 9 bases left between them. In germline, CDR1 is SGHRS, CDR2 YFSETQ. The CDR3 has 14 amino acids.

This clonotype was picked up many times. The V call is TRBV2, the J call TRBJ2-7; TRBD2 aligns across 12 bases. The germline V gene has CDR1 SNHLY and CDR2 FYNNEI. With V trimmed by 6 bases and J by 1 base, 4 bases remained unmatched. This CDR3 has 15 residues. The DNA of the CDR3 is TGTGCCAGCAGGGATGGACTAGCGGGGTCCTACGAGCAGTACTTC. This codes for CASRDGLAGSYEQYF.

This clonotype was detected only a few times. The CDR3 sequence: CASSLGDTIYYEQYF. CDR3 DNA sequence: TGCGCCAGCAGCTTGGGGGACACGATCTACTACGAGCAGTACTTC. The chain couples TRBV5-1 to TRBJ2-7, with D possibly being TRBD1 (6 bases). CDR1 and CDR2 from the germline V gene are SGHRS and YFSETQ. Deletions cut 0 bases from V and 3 bases from J, with 13 bases between. The CDR3 is made up of 15 amino acids.

The V call is TRBV20-1, the J call TRBJ2-2; D gene ambiguous. This CDR3 is 13 amino acids long. V dropped 1 base and J dropped 6 bases, with 9 bases sitting between them. From germline, CDR1 is DFQATT and CDR2 SNEGSKA (reference sequence). Here the CDR3 DNA reads TGCAGTGCTAGAGGGGCGGCCGCCGGGGAGCTGTTTTTT. Translated: CSARGAAAGELFF.

This clonotype was seen only a few times. The CDR3 sequence is CASSVAEQYF. CDR3 coding DNA: TGCGCCAGCAGTGTAGCCGAGCAGTACTTC. The rearrangement joins TRBV10-1 to TRBJ2-7; D unresolved. The germline gives CDR1 WNHNN, CDR2 SYGVQD (reference sequence). This CDR3 spans 10 amino acids. The germline V and J ends were trimmed by 4 bases and 6 bases, with 4 bases remaining between them.

This clonotype was found a few times. This sequence joins TRBV6-2 or TRBV6-3 and TRBJ1-1, with D possibly TRBD1 on 6 matching bases. Trimming took 8 bases from V and 11 from J, leaving 15 bases between them. The CDR3 runs to 11 residues. Germline V gene lookup returns CDR1 MNHEY and CDR2 SVGEGT. CDR3 sequence (DNA): TGTGCCAGCTGTACCGGGACACGGGCTTTCTTT. The encoded protein is CASCTGTRAFF.

The chain couples TRBV5-1 to TRBJ2-7; D could derive from TRBD1 or TRBD2 (5 bases each). CDR3 length: 14 amino acids. Germline CDR1 reads SGHRS; CDR2 reads YFSETQ. Trimming left V 2 bases short and J 5 bases short, with 14 bases between. CDR3 in DNA: TGCGCCAGCAGCTTTGGTGGGGGTTACGACGAGCAGTACTTC. Encoded protein: CASSFGGGYDEQYF.

The chain couples TRBV7-8 to TRBJ2-7; no definite D call. Germline V gene data show CDR1 as SGHVS and CDR2 as FQNEAQ. Between the trimmed V and J ends, which lost 2 bases and 5 bases, there was a span of 7 bases. CDR3 length: 12 residues. The CDR3 sequence is CASSLIVHEQYF. CDR3 nucleotide sequence: TGTGCCAGCAGCTTAATTGTTCACGAGCAGTACTTC.

This clonotype has more than one count but fewer than ten. CDR3 protein: CASSLEGVVGEQFF. DNA of the CDR3: TGCGCCAGCAGCTTGGAAGGGGTAGTGGGCGAGCAGTTCTTC. This chain uses TRBV5-1 with TRBJ2-1; a possible D gene is TRBD1 (5 bases). CDR1 and CDR2 (germline): SGHRS, YFSETQ. Trimming took 0 bases from V and 10 from J, leaving 14 bases between them. The CDR3 covers 14 residues.

The chain recombines TRBV6-6 with TRBJ2-7; perhaps TRBD1 as D (5 bases). The CDR3 extends over 17 amino acids. The V end was cut by 8 bases, the J end by 5 bases, with 28 bases between. From germline, CDR1 is MNHNY and CDR2 SVGAGI (reference sequence). The CDR3 DNA follows: TGTGCCAGCGGACCCCACCAGACAGAGGACACGGCGGACGAGCAGTACGTC. It encodes CASGPHQTEDTADEQYV.

At least ten counts were recorded for this clonotype. The V call is TRBV20-1, the J call TRBJ2-3, with D tentatively TRBD1 (5 bases). CDR3 length equals 11 residues. V was clipped by 3 bases and J by 6 bases, with 7 bases between them. Germline V gene sequence: CDR1 DFQATT, CDR2 SNEGSKA (reference sequence). CDR3 sequence (DNA): TGCAGTGCTAGTTCAGGGGATACGCAGTATTTT. Protein sequence: CSASSGDTQYF.

The chain combines TRBV20-1 with TRBJ2-5, with D uncertain. V gave up 0 bases and J gave up 5 bases, with 13 bases separating them. This CDR3 spans 14 amino acids. Germline loops: CDR1 DFQATT, CDR2 SNEGSKA (reference sequence). DNA of the CDR3: TGCAGTGCTAGAGATTGGTTGACGAGGGAGACCCAGTACTTC. Its translation: CSARDWLTRETQYF.

V gene TRBV3-1 combines with J gene TRBJ2-1, with a weak D call TRBD2 (7 bases). This CDR3 contains 14 residues. V lost 4 bases to trimming and J lost 7 bases, with 14 bases between them. Germline V gene sequence: CDR1 LGHDT, CDR2 YNNKEL (reference sequence). CDR3: CASSLGGGANEQFF. The DNA of the CDR3 is TGTGCCAGCAGCCTGGGAGGGGGGGCAAATGAGCAGTTCTTC.